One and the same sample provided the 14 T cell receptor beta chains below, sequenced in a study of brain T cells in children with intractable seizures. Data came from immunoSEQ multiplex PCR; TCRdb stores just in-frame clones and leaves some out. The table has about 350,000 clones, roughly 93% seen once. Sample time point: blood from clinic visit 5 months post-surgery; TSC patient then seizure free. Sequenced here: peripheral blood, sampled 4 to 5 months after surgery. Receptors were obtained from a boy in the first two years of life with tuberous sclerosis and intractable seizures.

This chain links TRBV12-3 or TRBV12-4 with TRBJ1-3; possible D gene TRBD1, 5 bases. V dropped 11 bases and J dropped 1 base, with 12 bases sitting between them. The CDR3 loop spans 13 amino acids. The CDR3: CASRGGSGNTIYF. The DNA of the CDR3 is TGTGCCTCTCGCGGGGGGTCTGGAAACACCATATATTTT.

The chain's CDR3 is CSASGNREITDTQYF. CDR3 coding DNA: TGCAGTGCTAGTGGTAACAGGGAAATCACAGATACGCAGTATTTT. This chain connects TRBV20-1 to TRBJ2-3; TRBD1 might be the D (6 bases). V was clipped by 3 bases and J by 2 bases, with 15 bases between them. The CDR3 consists of 15 residues. Per the germline V gene, CDR1 is DFQATT and CDR2 is SNEGSKA (reference sequence).

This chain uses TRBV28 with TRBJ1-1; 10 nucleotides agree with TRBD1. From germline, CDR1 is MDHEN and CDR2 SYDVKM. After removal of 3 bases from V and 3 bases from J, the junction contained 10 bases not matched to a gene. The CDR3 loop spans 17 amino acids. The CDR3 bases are TGTGCCAGCAGTTTCCAGGGACAGGGGATATGGGACACTGAAGCTTTCTTT. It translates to CASSFQGQGIWDTEAFF.

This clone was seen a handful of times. CDR3 sequence (DNA): TGTGCCAGCAGTTATTCGGACAGGGGGGGCTATGGCTACACCTTC. Residues: CASSYSDRGGYGYTF. The chain recombines TRBV6-5 with TRBJ1-2; 10 bases agree with TRBD1. The CDR3 is made up of 15 amino acids. V was clipped by 3 bases and J by 4 bases; unmatched bases: 5. Germline loops: CDR1 MNHEY, CDR2 SVGAGI.

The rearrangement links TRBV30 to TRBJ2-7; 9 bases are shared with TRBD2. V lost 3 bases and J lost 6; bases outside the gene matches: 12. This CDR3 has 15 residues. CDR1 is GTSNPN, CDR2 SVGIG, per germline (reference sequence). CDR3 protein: CAWSEGLAGLVEQYF. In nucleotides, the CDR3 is TGTGCCTGGAGCGAGGGTCTAGCGGGATTAGTCGAGCAGTACTTC.

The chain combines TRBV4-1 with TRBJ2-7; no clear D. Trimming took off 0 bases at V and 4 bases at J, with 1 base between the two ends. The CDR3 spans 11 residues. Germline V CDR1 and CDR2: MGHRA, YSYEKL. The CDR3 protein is CASSQEYEQYF. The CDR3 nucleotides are TGCGCCAGCAGCCAAGAATACGAGCAGTACTTC.

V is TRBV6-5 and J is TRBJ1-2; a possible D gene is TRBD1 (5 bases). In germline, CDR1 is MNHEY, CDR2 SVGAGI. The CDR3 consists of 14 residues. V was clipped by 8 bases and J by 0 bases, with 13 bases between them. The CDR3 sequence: CASAPGPTNYGYTF. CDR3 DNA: TGTGCCAGCGCCCCAGGGCCTACTAACTATGGCTACACCTTC.

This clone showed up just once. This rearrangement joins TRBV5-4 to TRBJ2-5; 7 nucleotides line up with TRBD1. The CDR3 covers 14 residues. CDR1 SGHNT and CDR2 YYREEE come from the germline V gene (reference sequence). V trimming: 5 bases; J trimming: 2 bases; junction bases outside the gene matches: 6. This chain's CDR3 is CASRYGTEQETQYF. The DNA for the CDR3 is TGTGCCAGCAGATACGGGACAGAACAAGAGACCCAGTACTTC. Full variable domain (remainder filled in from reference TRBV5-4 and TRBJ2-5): ETGVTQSPTHLIKTRGQQVTLRCSSQSGHNTVSWYQQALGQGPQFIFQYYREEENGRGNFPPRFSGLQFPNYSSELNVNALELDDSALYLCASRYGTEQETQYFGPGTRLLVL.

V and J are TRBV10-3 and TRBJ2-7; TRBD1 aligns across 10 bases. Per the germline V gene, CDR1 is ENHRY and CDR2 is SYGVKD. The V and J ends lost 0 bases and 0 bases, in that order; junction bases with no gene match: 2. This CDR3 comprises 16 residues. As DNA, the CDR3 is TGTGCCATCAGTGAGTCAGGGACAGGGGCCTCCTACGAGCAGTACTTC. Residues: CAISESGTGASYEQYF.

The CDR3 DNA is TGTGCCAGCAGGGTAGCGGGAGGCCCCTACGAGCAGTACTTC. Its protein is CASRVAGGPYEQYF. This chain links TRBV6-5 with TRBJ2-7; 10 bases line up with TRBD2. The junction had 4 bases not matched to a gene; V was cut back by 6 bases and J by 2 bases. Germline loops: CDR1 MNHEY, CDR2 SVGAGI. This CDR3 has 14 residues.

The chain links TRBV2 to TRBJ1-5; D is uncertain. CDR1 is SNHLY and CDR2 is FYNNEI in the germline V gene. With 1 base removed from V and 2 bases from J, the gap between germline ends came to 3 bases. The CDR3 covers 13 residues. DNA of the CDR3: TGTGCCAGCAGTGAAGGGGGCAATCAGCCCCAGCATTTT. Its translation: CASSEGGNQPQHF.

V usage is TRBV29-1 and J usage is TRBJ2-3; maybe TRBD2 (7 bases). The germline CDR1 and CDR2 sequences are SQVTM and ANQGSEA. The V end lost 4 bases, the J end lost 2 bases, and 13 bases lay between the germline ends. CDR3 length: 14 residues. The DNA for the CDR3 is TGCAGCGTTGTCGGGGGGCGGACCACAGATACGCAGTATTTT. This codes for CSVVGGRTTDTQYF.

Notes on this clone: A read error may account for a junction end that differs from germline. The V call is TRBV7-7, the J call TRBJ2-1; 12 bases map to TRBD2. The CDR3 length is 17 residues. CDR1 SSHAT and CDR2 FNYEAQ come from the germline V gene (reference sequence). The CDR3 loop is CASSPLTSGRNYNEQFF. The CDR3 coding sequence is TGTGCTAGCAGCCCACTCACTAGCGGGAGGAACTACAATGAGCAGTTCTTC.

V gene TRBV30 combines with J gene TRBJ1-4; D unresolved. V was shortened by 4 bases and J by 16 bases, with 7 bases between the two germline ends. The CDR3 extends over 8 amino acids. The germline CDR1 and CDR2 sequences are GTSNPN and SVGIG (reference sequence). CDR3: CAWTRTFF. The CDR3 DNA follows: TGTGCCTGGACTAGGACGTTTTTT.